The sequence of this T cell receptor beta chain was determined in a study of blood T cell repertoires in COVID-19 (TCRdb year 2020). Looking at the study overall: Samples from collaborators originated in the United States, Italy and Spain and spanned both the acute and convalescent phases of COVID-19. Where available, HLA class I and class II types were taken from metadata supplied by the sample provider and were not determined by assay-based typing. Sample metadata almost always included a de-identified subject ID, COVID-19 status, age in years and sex. The repertoires were released in a freely available public database meant as a resource for research on the immune response to SARS-CoV-2. The material from the prospective study consisted of cDNA or gDNA derived from T cells, B-cell-depleted T cells, or PBMCs. The samples were drawn from the first 160 participants of the ongoing ImmuneRACE study and from about 1,200 subjects provided by 6 global collaborators. Deeply sampled blood TCRbeta repertoires from subjects exposed to, actively infected with, or recovered from COVID-19 were included in the dataset.

This clone was observed a single time. This receptor's antigen is unknown. No base qualities exist here, and no much larger clone lies one base off it. TCRbeta CDR3 regions were amplified from genomic DNA using the immunoSEQ Assay, a bias-controlled multiplex PCR. Regarding the original processing steps: The number of nucleated cells in each sample was estimated from the amplification of reference gene primers within the assay. Sequence reads were collapsed and filtered to measure the absolute abundance of every unique TCRbeta CDR3 rearrangement. Productive Simpson clonality was computed per sample as the square root of Simpson's diversity index over productive rearrangements. TCRdb holds this immuneACCESS table with in-frame rearrangements only. Some clones are missing; in checked studies, unresolved V genes explain under half, and the rest has no known cause. That table gives V, J and clone size, and the DNA gave D and trimming. The sample table contains 240,000 or so clones; only one count was recorded for about four fifths of them. The ten largest clones represent around 9.6% of the sample.

Beyond this particular receptor, the publication reports: Clinical and demographic metadata were provided uncurated, with the amount varying by source and participant.

The collaborating institutions used their own protocols to collect whole blood in K2EDTA tubes. For TCRbeta analysis, collaborators shipped samples in one of three forms: frozen whole blood, isolated PBMCs, or DNA extracted from either of those sample types. CDR1 is given as KGHDR and CDR2 as SFDVKD, both from the germline V gene. Trimming accounts for 0 bases at V and 1 base at J, while the number of junction bases matched to no gene is 9. From cysteine to phenylalanine, the CDR3 is 19 amino acids long. The CDR3 DNA has 57 bases and is translated from base 1. The sequence derives from an elderly woman with acute or convalescent COVID-19. The rearrangement combines TRBV24-1 with TRBJ2-3; 10 bases in between match TRBD1. Sequenced input: peripheral blood. The DNA reads TGTGCCACCAGTGATTTGGGGACAGGGGTAATCACAGGCACAGATACGCAGTATTTT. Translated, this is CATSDLGTGVITGTDTQYF.